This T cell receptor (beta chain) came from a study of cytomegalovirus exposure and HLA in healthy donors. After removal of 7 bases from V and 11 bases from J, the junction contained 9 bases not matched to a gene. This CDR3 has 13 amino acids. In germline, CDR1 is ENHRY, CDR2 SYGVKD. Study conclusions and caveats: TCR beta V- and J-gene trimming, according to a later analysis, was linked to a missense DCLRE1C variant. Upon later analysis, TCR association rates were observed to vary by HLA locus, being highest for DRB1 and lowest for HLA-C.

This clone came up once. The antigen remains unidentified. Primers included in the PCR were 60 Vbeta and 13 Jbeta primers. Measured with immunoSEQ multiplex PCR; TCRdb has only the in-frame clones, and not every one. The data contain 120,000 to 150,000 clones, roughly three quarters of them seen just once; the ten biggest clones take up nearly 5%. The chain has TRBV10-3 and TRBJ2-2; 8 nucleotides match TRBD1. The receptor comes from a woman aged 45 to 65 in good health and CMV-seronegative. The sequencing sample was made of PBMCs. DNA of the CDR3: TGTGCCATCAAACCCGGGACAGGAGAAGAGCTGTTTTTT. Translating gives CAIKPGTGEELFF.